A selection of T cell receptor beta chains follows, all from one sample in a study of precursors of human CD4 cytotoxic T cells. TCRdb independently ran MiXCR on the reads; one entry per CDR3 protein. In the table there are over 500 distinct CDR3 sequences, 14% to 15% of which are singletons. The sample consisted of memory CD4+ T cells from blood (PBMCs). The receptors derive from a human donor in good health. Both conserved end residues are trimmed from each CDR3.

v_gene	j_gene	len	CDR3aa
TRBV5-1	TRBJ2-6	15	ASSVTGTGAGANVLT
TRBV11-1	TRBJ2-7	16	ASSLWGYGAEISYEQY
TRBV3-1	TRBJ1-2	12	ASSQATGNYGYT
TRBV5-1	TRBJ2-7	12	ASNTGTGVYEQY
TRBV6-6	TRBJ2-3	15	ASSYFGLAKRTDTQY
TRBV6-6	TRBJ2-7	18	ASSYFPPGLAGKNTYEQY
TRBV5-8	TRBJ2-7	11	ASRLPVGYEQY
TRBV6-1	TRBJ1-6	16	ASSFPGQGSSYNSPLH
TRBV7-9	TRBJ1-1	10	ASNYIPEEAF
TRBV19	TRBJ1-4	13	ASSEQGLSNEKLF
TRBV11-3	TRBJ2-1	14	ASSLEGKGSLYEQF
TRBV18	TRBJ1-1	12	ASSSGTADAEAF
TRBV2	TRBJ2-7	12	ASSTKQGPYEQY
TRBV19	TRBJ1-1	12	ASSRDRGNTEAF
TRBV20-1	TRBJ2-3	12	SARNPSGIDTQY
TRBV7-2	TRBJ1-2	11	ASSLDREYGYT
TRBV4-2	TRBJ2-1	12	ASSLERGELMQF
TRBV4-2	TRBJ1-5	13	ASSQLGQGNQPQH
TRBV10-3	TRBJ2-2	12	AIKTGQNTGELF
TRBV24-1	TRBJ2-7	15	ATSDTGQGRWGYEQY
TRBV20-1	TRBJ2-1	12	SATLAGDYNEQF
TRBV6-6	TRBJ2-7	12	ASGYLAGGAEQY
TRBV6-4	TRBJ1-5	11	ASSALREGPQH
TRBV3-1	TRBJ1-6	10	ASTTWDSPLH
TRBV7-8	TRBJ1-3	13	ASSSAGGIGNTIY
TRBV11-3	TRBJ2-1	13	ASSLQGLIYNEQF
TRBV20-1	TRBJ2-4	19	SATKEAGTGAYILAKNIQY
TRBV29-1	TRBJ2-1	11	SVDRSSYNEQF
TRBV7-8	TRBJ2-7	14	ASSWTTSGRGYEQY
TRBV7-2	TRBJ2-1	12	ASSLPGLAGHFL
TRBV20-1	TRBJ1-4	11	SAGYREGEKLF
TRBV19	TRBJ2-5	14	ASSIPSGRMQETQY
TRBV10-1	TRBJ1-1	11	ASRDSLNTEAF
TRBV5-4	TRBJ2-7	12	ASSSGTALYEQY
TRBV28	TRBJ1-1	10	ASIGTFPGAF
TRBV6-1	TRBJ1-1	11	ASVTRVRTEAF
TRBV5-5	TRBJ2-3	12	ASSIGGMADTQY
TRBV7-6	TRBJ2-5	13	ASSLAQGVRETQY
TRBV10-3	TRBJ2-3	12	AITRDPNTDTQY
TRBV24-1	TRBJ2-2	15	ATSDHPAGEGTGELF
TRBV2	TRBJ2-7	13	ASSERGTVYYEQY
TRBV5-1	TRBJ2-5	12	ASSPLAGGETQY
TRBV12-3/TRBV12-4	TRBJ2-1	13	ASSPAPRGVNEQF
TRBV7-2	TRBJ2-3	12	ASDPGRGTDTQY
TRBV11-2	TRBJ2-7	11	ASSPARFDEQY
TRBV7-8	TRBJ2-5	13	ASSRWGSYQETQY
TRBV3-1	TRBJ1-1	12	ASSQADRNTEAF
TRBV7-2	TRBJ2-7	12	ASSLSRGSYEQY
TRBV29-1	TRBJ2-3	11	SVGTGYPDTQY
TRBV7-9	TRBJ1-1	13	ASSLFGGGGTEAF
TRBV7-2	TRBJ2-1	11	ASSSGTDNEQF
TRBV6-6	TRBJ1-1	11	ASSDATVPEAF
TRBV7-9	TRBJ1-1	10	ASSLGDKEAF
TRBV5-5	TRBJ1-2	10	ASSLPQGGYT
TRBV6-6	TRBJ1-5	13	ASSSGFRGGQPQH